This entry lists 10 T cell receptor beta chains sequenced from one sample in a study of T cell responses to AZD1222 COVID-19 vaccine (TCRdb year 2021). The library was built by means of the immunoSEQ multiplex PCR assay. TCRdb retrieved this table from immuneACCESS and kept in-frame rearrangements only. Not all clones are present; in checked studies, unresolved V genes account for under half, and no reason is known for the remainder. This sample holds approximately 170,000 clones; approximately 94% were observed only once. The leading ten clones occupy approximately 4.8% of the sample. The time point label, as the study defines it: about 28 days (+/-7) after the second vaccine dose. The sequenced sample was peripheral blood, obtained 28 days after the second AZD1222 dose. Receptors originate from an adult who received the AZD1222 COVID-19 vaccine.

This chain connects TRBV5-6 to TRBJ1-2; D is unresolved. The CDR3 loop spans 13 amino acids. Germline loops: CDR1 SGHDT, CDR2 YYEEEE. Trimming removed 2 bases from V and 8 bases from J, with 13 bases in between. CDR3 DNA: TGTGCCAGCAGCTTTAAGTTACCCATGGGCTACACCTTC. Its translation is CASSFKLPMGYTF.

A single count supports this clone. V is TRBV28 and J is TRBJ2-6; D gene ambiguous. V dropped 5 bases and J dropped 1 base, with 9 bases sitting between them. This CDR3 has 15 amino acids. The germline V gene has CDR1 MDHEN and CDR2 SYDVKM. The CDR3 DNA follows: TGTGCCAGCAGTCTAAGCCAATCTGGGGCCAACGTCCTGACTTTC. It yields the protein CASSLSQSGANVLTF.

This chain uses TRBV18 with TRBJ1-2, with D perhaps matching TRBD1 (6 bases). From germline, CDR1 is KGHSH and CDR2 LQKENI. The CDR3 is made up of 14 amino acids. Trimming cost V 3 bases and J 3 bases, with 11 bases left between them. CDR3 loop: CASSPGAGDYGYTF. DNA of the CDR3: TGTGCCAGCTCACCCGGGGCAGGGGACTATGGCTACACCTTC.

The CDR3 is CASSPPRVGSYEQYF. The CDR3 nucleotides read TGTGCCAGCTCACCACCGAGGGTCGGGTCCTACGAGCAGTACTTC. The chain uses TRBV18 and TRBJ2-7; possible D gene TRBD2, 5 bases. Germline CDR1 reads KGHSH; CDR2 reads LQKENI. V was trimmed by 0 bases and J by 1 base, leaving 10 bases between them. The CDR3 runs 15 residues.

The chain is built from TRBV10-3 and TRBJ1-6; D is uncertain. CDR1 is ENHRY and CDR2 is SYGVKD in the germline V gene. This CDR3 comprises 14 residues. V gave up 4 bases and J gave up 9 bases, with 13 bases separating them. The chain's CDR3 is CAISGEAVGSPLHF. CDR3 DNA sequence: TGTGCCATCAGTGGGGAAGCTGTCGGTTCACCCCTCCACTTT.

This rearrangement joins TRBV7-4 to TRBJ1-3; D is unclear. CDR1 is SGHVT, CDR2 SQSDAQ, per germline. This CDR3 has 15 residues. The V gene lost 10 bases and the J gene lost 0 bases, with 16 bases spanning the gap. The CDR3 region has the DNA TGTGCCAAATTGTGGGCACCGAGCTCTGGAAACACCATATATTTT. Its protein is CAKLWAPSSGNTIYF. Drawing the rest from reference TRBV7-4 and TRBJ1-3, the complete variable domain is GAGVSQSPRYKVAKRGRDVALRCDSISGHVTLYWYRQTLGQGSEVLTYSQSDAQRDKSGRPSGRFSAERPERSVSTLKIQRTEQGDSAVYLCAKLWAPSSGNTIYFGEGSWLTVV.

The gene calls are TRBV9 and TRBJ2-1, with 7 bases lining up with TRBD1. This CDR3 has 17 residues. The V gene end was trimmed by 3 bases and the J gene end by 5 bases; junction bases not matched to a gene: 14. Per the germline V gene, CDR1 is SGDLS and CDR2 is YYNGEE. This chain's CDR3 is CASSAKPGTARDNEQFF. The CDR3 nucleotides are TGTGCCAGCAGCGCTAAGCCCGGGACAGCGCGGGACAATGAGCAGTTCTTC.

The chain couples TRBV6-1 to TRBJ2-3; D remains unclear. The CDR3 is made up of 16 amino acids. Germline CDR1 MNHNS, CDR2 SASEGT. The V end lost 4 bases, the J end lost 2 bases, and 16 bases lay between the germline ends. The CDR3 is CASSGRKLLVTDTQYF. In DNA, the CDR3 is TGTGCCAGCAGTGGTCGGAAGCTCCTCGTCACAGATACGCAGTATTTT.

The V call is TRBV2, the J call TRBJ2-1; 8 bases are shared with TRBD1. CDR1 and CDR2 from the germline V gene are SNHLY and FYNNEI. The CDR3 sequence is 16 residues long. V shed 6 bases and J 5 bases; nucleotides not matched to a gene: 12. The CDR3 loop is CASRVVMGTGNNEQFF. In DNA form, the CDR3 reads TGTGCCAGCAGGGTAGTTATGGGGACAGGTAACAATGAGCAGTTCTTC.

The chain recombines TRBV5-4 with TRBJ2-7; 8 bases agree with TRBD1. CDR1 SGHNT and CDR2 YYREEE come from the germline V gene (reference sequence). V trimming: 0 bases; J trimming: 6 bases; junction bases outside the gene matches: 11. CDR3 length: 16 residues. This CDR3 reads CASSLAPGGGLGEQYF. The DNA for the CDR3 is TGTGCCAGCAGCTTGGCCCCAGGGGGCGGGCTAGGCGAGCAGTACTTC.